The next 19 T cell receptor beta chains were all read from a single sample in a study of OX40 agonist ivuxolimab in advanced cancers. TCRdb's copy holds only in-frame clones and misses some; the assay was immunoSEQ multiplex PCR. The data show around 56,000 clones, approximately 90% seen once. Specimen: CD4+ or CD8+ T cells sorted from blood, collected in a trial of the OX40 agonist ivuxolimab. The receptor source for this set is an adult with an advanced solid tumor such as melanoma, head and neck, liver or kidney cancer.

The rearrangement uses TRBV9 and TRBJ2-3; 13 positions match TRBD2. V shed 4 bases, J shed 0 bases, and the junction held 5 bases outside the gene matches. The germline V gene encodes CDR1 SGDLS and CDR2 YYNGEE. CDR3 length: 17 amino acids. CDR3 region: CASSPGTSGVSTDTQYF. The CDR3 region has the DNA TGTGCCAGCAGCCCCGGGACTAGCGGGGTCAGCACAGATACGCAGTATTTT.

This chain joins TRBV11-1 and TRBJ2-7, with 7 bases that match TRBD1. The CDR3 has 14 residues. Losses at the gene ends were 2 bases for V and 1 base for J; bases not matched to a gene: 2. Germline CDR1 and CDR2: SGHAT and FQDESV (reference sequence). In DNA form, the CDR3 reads TGTGCCAGCAGCTTATGGGACAGATCCTACGAGCAGTACTTC. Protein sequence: CASSLWDRSYEQYF.

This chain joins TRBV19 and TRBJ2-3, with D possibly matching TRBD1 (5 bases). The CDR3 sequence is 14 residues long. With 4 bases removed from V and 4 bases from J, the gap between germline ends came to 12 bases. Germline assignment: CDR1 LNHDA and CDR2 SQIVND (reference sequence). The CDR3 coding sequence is TGTGCCAGTAGTACCACGGGCAGGGCAGATACGCAGTATTTT. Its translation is CASSTTGRADTQYF. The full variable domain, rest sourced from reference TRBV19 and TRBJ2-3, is DGGITQSPKYLFRKEGQNVTLSCEQNLNHDAMYWYRQDPGQGLRLIYYSQIVNDFQKGDIAEGYSVSREKKESFPLTVTSAQKNPTAFYLCASSTTGRADTQYFGPGTRLTVL.

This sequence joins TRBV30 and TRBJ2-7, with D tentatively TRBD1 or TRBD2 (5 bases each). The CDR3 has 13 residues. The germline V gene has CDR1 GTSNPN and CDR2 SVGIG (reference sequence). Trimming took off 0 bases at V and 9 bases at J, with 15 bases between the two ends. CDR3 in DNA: TGTGCCTGGAGTGTACAGGTTGGGACCCGGCAGTACTTC. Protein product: CAWSVQVGTRQYF.

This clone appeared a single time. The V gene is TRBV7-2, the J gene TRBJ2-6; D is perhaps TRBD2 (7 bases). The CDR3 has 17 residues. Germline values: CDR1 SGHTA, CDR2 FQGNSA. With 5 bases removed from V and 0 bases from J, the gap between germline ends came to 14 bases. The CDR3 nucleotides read TGTGCCAGCAGCAGGGGGGGGAGCAACTCTGGGGCCAACGTCCTGACTTTC. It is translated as CASSRGGSNSGANVLTF.

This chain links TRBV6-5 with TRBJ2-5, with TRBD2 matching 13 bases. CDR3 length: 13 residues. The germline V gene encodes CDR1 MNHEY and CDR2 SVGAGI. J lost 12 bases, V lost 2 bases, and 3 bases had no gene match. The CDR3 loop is CASSYGLAGVKYF. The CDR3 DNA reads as TGTGCCAGCAGTTACGGACTAGCGGGAGTAAAGTACTTC.

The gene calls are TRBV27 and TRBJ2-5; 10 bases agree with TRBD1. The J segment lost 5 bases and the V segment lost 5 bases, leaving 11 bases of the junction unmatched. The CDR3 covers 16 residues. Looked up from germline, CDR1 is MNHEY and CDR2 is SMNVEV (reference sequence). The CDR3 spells CASSPPRGQGWETQYF. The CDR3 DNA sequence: TGTGCCAGCAGTCCCCCGAGGGGACAGGGGTGGGAGACCCAGTACTTC.

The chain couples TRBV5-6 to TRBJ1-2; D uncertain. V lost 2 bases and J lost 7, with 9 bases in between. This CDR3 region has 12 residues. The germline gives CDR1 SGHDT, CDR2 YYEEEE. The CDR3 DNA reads TGTGCCAGCAGCTTCGTCGATGGTGGCTACACCTTC. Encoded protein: CASSFVDGGYTF.

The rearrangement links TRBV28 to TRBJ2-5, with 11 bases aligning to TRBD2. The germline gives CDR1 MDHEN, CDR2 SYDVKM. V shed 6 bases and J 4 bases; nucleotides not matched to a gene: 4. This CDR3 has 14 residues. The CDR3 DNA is TGTGCCAGCAGCTTAGCGGGGGGGTTAGAGACCCAGTACTTC. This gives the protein CASSLAGGLETQYF. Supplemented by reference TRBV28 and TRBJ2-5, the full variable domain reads DVKVTQSSRYLVKRTGEKVFLECVQDMDHENMFWYRQDPGLGLRLIYFSYDVKMKEKGDIPEGYSVSREKKERFSLILESASTNQTSMYLCASSLAGGLETQYFGPGTRLLVL.

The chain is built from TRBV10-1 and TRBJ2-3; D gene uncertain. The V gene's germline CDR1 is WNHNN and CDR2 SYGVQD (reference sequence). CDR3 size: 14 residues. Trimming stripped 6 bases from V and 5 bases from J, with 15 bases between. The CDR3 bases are TGCGCCAGCAGCAGAGAGACGAGGCGAGATACGCAGTATTTT. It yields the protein CASSRETRRDTQYF.

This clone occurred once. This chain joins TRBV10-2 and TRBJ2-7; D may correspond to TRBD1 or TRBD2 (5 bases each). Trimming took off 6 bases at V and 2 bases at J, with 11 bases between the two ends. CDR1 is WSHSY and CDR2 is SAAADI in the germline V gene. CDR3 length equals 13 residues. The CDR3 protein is CASSRDEAYEQYF. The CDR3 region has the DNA TGCGCCAGCAGCCGGGACGAAGCCTACGAGCAGTACTTC.

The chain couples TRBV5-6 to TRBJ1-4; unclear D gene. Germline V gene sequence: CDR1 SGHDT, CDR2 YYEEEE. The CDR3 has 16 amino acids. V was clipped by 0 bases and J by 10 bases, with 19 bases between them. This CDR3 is CASSLGSRTVAGKLFF. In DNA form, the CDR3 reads TGTGCCAGCAGCTTGGGTTCGAGAACTGTTGCGGGAAAACTGTTTTTT. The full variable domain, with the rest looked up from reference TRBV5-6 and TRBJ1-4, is DAGVTQSPTHLIKTRGQQVTLRCSPKSGHDTVSWYQQALGQGPQFIFQYYEEEERQRGNFPDRFSGHQFPNYSSELNVNALLLGDSALYLCASSLGSRTVAGKLFFGSGTQLSVL.

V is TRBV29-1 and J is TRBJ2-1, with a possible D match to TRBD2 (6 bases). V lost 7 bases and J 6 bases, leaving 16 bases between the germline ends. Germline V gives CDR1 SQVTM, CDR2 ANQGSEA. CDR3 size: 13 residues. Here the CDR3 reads CSAPLQEGNEQFF. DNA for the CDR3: TGCAGCGCCCCCCTGCAGGAGGGCAATGAGCAGTTCTTC.

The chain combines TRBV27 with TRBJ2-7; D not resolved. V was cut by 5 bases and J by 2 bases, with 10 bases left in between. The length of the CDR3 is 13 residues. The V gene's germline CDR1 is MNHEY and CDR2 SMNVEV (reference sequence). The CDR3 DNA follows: TGTGCCAGCAGTCCCCGGGTCCCCTACGAGCAGTACTTC. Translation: CASSPRVPYEQYF.

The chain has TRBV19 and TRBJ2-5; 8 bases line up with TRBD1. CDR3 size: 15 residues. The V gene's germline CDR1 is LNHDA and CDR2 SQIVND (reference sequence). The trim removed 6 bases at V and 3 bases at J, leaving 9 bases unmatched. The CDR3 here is CASSRTGTGKETQYF. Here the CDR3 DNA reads TGTGCCAGTAGCAGGACCGGGACAGGAAAAGAGACCCAGTACTTC. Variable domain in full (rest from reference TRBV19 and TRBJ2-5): DGGITQSPKYLFRKEGQNVTLSCEQNLNHDAMYWYRQDPGQGLRLIYYSQIVNDFQKGDIAEGYSVSREKKESFPLTVTSAQKNPTAFYLCASSRTGTGKETQYFGPGTRLLVL.

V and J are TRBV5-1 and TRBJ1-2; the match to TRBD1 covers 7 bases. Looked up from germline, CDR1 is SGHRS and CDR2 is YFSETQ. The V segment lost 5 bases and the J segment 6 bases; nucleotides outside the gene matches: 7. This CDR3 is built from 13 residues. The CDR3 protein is CASSRQGGDGYTF. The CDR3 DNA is TGCGCCAGCAGTCGACAGGGAGGGGATGGCTACACCTTC.

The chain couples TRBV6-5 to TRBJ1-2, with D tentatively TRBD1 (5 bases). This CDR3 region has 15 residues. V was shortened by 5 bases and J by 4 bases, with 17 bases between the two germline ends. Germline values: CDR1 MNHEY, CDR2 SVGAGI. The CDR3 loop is CASSQFASGTYGYTF. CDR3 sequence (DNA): TGTGCCAGCAGTCAATTCGCGTCCGGGACCTATGGCTACACCTTC.

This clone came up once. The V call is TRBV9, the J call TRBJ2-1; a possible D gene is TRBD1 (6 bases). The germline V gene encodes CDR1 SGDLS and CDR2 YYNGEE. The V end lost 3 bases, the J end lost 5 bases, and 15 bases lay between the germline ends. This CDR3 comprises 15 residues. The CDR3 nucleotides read TGTGCCAGCAGCGCAGGGGCAGGGCAAGACAATGAGCAGTTCTTC. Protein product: CASSAGAGQDNEQFF.

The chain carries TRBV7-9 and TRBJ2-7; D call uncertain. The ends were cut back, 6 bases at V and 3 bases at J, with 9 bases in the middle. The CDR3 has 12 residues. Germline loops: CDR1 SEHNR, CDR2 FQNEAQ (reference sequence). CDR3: CASSPPSYEQYF. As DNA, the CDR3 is TGTGCCAGCAGTCCCCCCAGCTACGAGCAGTACTTC. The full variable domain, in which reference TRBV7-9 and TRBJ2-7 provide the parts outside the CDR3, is DTGVSQNPRHKITKRGQNVTFRCDPISEHNRLYWYRQTLGQGPEFLTYFQNEAQLEKSRLLSDRFSAERPKGSFSTLEIQRTEQGDSAMYLCASSPPSYEQYFGPGTRLTVT.